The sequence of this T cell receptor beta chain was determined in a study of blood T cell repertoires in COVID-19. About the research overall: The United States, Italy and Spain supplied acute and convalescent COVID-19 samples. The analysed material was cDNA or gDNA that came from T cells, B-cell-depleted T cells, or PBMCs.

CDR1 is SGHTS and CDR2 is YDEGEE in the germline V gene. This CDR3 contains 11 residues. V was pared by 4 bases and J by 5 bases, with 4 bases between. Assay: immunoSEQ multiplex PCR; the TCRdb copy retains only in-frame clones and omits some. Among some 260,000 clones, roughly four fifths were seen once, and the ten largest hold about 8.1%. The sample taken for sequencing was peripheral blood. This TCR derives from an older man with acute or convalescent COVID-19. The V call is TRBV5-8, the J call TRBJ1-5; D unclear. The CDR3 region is CASSAHQPQHF. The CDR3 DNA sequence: TGTGCCAGCAGCGCGCATCAGCCCCAGCATTTT. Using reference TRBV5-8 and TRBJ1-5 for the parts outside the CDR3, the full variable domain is EAGVTQSPTHLIKTRGQQATLRCSPISGHTSVYWYQQALGLGLQFLLWYDEGEERNRGNFPPRFSGRQFPNYSSELNVNALELEDSALYLCASSAHQPQHFGDGTRLSIL.